The rows below give T cell receptor beta chains drawn from one sample of a study of radiation and T cells in renal cell carcinoma. The assay was immunoSEQ multiplex PCR, and TCRdb's table has in-frame clones only and misses some. This table holds about 78,000 clones, approximately 90% found once. The specimen comprised blood, sampled from a patient whose treatment included radiotherapy and nephrectomy. The receptors were sampled from a woman aged 70-85 years with renal cell carcinoma. Each CDR3 is given with its conserved first and last residue. The D gene is left open where the match is weak. The size of a clone is reported for some rows only, either as once, few or many, or as a class for expanded clones.

clone_size: -; v_call: TRBV7-3; d_call: TRBD2; j_call: TRBJ2-5; cdr3_nt: TGTGCCAGCAGCCCTAGCGGGGGGGCAGGTGAGACCCAGTACTTC; cdr3_aa: CASSPSGGAGETQYF
clone_size: -; v_call: TRBV2; d_call: -; j_call: TRBJ1-2; cdr3_nt: TGTGCCAGCAGTGAACCCGGGGCTTACTTTGGCTACACCTTC; cdr3_aa: CASSEPGAYFGYTF
clone_size: -; v_call: TRBV7-9; d_call: TRBD2; j_call: TRBJ2-1; cdr3_nt: TGTGCCAGCAGCTTAAGTGGGGGGGATGAGCAGTTCTTC; cdr3_aa: CASSLSGGDEQFF
clone_size: -; v_call: TRBV6-1; d_call: -; j_call: TRBJ2-7; cdr3_nt: TGTGCCAGCAGAACCAGAGGGACACCTTCCTACGAGCAGTACTTC; cdr3_aa: CASRTRGTPSYEQYF
clone_size: -; v_call: TRBV18; d_call: -; j_call: TRBJ2-2; cdr3_nt: TGTGCCAGCTCACCTTTCACCGGGGAGCTGTTTTTT; cdr3_aa: CASSPFTGELFF
clone_size: -; v_call: TRBV2; d_call: -; j_call: TRBJ1-5; cdr3_nt: TGTGCCAGCAGTGAAGCGCTTAGGGTGCCTAGCAATCAGCCCCAGCATTTT; cdr3_aa: CASSEALRVPSNQPQHF
clone_size: -; v_call: TRBV18; d_call: -; j_call: TRBJ2-7; cdr3_nt: TGTGCCAGCGCCAAGAACAGGGCTCTCTCCTACGAGCAGTACTTC; cdr3_aa: CASAKNRALSYEQYF
clone_size: -; v_call: TRBV30; d_call: -; j_call: TRBJ1-5; cdr3_nt: TGTGCCTGGAGTGTCGGCGGTCAGCCCCAGCATTTT; cdr3_aa: CAWSVGGQPQHF
clone_size: -; v_call: TRBV7-9; d_call: TRBD2; j_call: TRBJ2-3; cdr3_nt: TGTGCCAGCAGCGGGGGACTAGCGGGCCACACAGATACGCAGTATTTT; cdr3_aa: CASSGGLAGHTDTQYF
clone_size: few; v_call: TRBV5-4; d_call: -; j_call: TRBJ1-1; cdr3_nt: TGTGCCAGCAGCTTGCGGGTCGACACTGAAGCTTTCTTT; cdr3_aa: CASSLRVDTEAFF
clone_size: -; v_call: TRBV28; d_call: -; j_call: TRBJ2-7; cdr3_nt: TGTGCCAGCAGTTCTGCCGAGGGGGGGCTCTCCTACGAGCAGTACTTC; cdr3_aa: CASSSAEGGLSYEQYF
clone_size: -; v_call: TRBV28; d_call: -; j_call: TRBJ1-2; cdr3_nt: TGTGCCAGCAGAGATGGCGGGGTCTCTCGTTATGGCTACACCTTC; cdr3_aa: CASRDGGVSRYGYTF
clone_size: -; v_call: TRBV4-3; d_call: -; j_call: TRBJ2-7; cdr3_nt: TGCGCCAGCAGCCAAACAAGGGCAGCTTCCATCCAGCAGTACTTC; cdr3_aa: CASSQTRAASIQQYF
clone_size: -; v_call: TRBV4-1; d_call: -; j_call: TRBJ1-5; cdr3_nt: TGCGCCAGCAGCCCAGTTTTGGGGGGCGACAATCAGCCCCAGCATTTT; cdr3_aa: CASSPVLGGDNQPQHF
clone_size: -; v_call: TRBV29-1; d_call: -; j_call: TRBJ1-1; cdr3_nt: TGCAGCGTTGAAAGAGGGGTGAACACTGAAGCTTTCTTT; cdr3_aa: CSVERGVNTEAFF
clone_size: once; v_call: TRBV18; d_call: -; j_call: TRBJ1-4; cdr3_nt: TGTGCCAGCCAGTACGGATCTAATGAAAAACTGTTTTTT; cdr3_aa: CASQYGSNEKLFF
clone_size: -; v_call: TRBV6-1; d_call: -; j_call: TRBJ1-4; cdr3_nt: TGTGCCAGCCGGCAGGGGACAACTAATGAAAAACTGTTTTTT; cdr3_aa: CASRQGTTNEKLFF
clone_size: -; v_call: TRBV27; d_call: TRBD1; j_call: TRBJ2-5; cdr3_nt: TGTGCCAGCAGCCCGCAGGGGGCGGAGACCCAGTACTTC; cdr3_aa: CASSPQGAETQYF
clone_size: -; v_call: TRBV19; d_call: -; j_call: TRBJ2-1; cdr3_nt: TGTGCCAGTAGTACCCTCCGGGGGGCCAGCTACAATGAGCAGTTCTTC; cdr3_aa: CASSTLRGASYNEQFF
clone_size: -; v_call: TRBV30; d_call: TRBD2; j_call: TRBJ2-5; cdr3_nt: TGTGCCTGGAGTGTAACGACGGGGGGGATCTACCAAGAGACCCAGTACTTC; cdr3_aa: CAWSVTTGGIYQETQYF
clone_size: -; v_call: TRBV5-4; d_call: -; j_call: TRBJ2-5; cdr3_nt: TGTGCCAGCACCCTTAGGGGGGAGCAAGAGACCCAGTACTTC; cdr3_aa: CASTLRGEQETQYF
clone_size: -; v_call: TRBV5-1; d_call: -; j_call: TRBJ1-4; cdr3_nt: TGCGCCAGCAGACAGGGTTCGGGCGAAAAACTGTTTTTT; cdr3_aa: CASRQGSGEKLFF
clone_size: few; v_call: TRBV9; d_call: -; j_call: TRBJ1-6; cdr3_nt: TGTGCCAGCAGCGTAGGGGGGGCAGGCAATTCACCCCTCCACTTT; cdr3_aa: CASSVGGAGNSPLHF
clone_size: -; v_call: TRBV30; d_call: TRBD2; j_call: TRBJ2-3; cdr3_nt: TGTGCCTGGAGCCATAGCGGGACCTCCCCCGATACGCAGTATTTT; cdr3_aa: CAWSHSGTSPDTQYF
clone_size: -; v_call: TRBV2; d_call: TRBD2; j_call: TRBJ2-1; cdr3_nt: TGTGCCAGCTCGGGAGCGGGGCGATCCTACAATGAGCAGTTCTTC; cdr3_aa: CASSGAGRSYNEQFF
clone_size: -; v_call: TRBV7-9; d_call: -; j_call: TRBJ2-3; cdr3_nt: TGTGCCAGCAGCTGGTGGGAACCCTTGAGAGATACGCAGTATTTT; cdr3_aa: CASSWWEPLRDTQYF
clone_size: -; v_call: TRBV30; d_call: -; j_call: TRBJ1-5; cdr3_nt: TGTGCCCTTTCTGTAGGGGGAGATCAGCCCCAGCATTTT; cdr3_aa: CALSVGGDQPQHF
clone_size: -; v_call: TRBV15; d_call: -; j_call: TRBJ1-1; cdr3_nt: TGTGCCACCAGCAGAGATTCGGGGACGGGGAACACTGAAGCTTTCTTT; cdr3_aa: CATSRDSGTGNTEAFF
clone_size: -; v_call: TRBV15; d_call: -; j_call: TRBJ2-3; cdr3_nt: TGTGCCACCAGCAGAGTTGATTACACAGATACGCAGTATTTT; cdr3_aa: CATSRVDYTDTQYF
clone_size: -; v_call: TRBV4-3; d_call: -; j_call: TRBJ2-2; cdr3_nt: TGCGCCAGCAGCCAAGGGCGGGAAGAAACCGGGGAGCTGTTTTTT; cdr3_aa: CASSQGREETGELFF
clone_size: few; v_call: TRBV19; d_call: TRBD1; j_call: TRBJ1-1; cdr3_nt: TGTGCCATAAAAGGGGGCTCTTTGGGCACTGAAGCTTTCTTT; cdr3_aa: CAIKGGSLGTEAFF
clone_size: -; v_call: TRBV5-1; d_call: TRBD2; j_call: TRBJ2-7; cdr3_nt: TGCGCCAGCAGCTTGCTGACTAGCGGGGGTTCAAGCGAGCAGTACTTC; cdr3_aa: CASSLLTSGGSSEQYF
clone_size: -; v_call: TRBV7-9; d_call: TRBD1; j_call: TRBJ2-7; cdr3_nt: TGTGCCAGCAGCTTCTCAGTGACAGGGGTCTACGAGCAGTACTTC; cdr3_aa: CASSFSVTGVYEQYF
clone_size: -; v_call: TRBV5-1; d_call: -; j_call: TRBJ2-7; cdr3_nt: TGCGCCAGCAGCTTGGGGGGGACGAGCTCCTACGAGCAGTACTTC; cdr3_aa: CASSLGGTSSYEQYF
clone_size: -; v_call: TRBV6-5; d_call: -; j_call: TRBJ1-2; cdr3_nt: TGTGCCAGCAGTGAAGGCTATGGCTACACCTTC; cdr3_aa: CASSEGYGYTF
clone_size: -; v_call: TRBV29-1; d_call: -; j_call: TRBJ1-3; cdr3_nt: TGCAGCGTTGAGAGGCCAAACTCTGGAAACACCATATATTTT; cdr3_aa: CSVERPNSGNTIYF
clone_size: -; v_call: TRBV5-4; d_call: TRBD1; j_call: TRBJ2-3; cdr3_nt: TGTGCCAGCAGCTGGGACAGGATAACAGATACGCAGTATTTT; cdr3_aa: CASSWDRITDTQYF
clone_size: -; v_call: TRBV30; d_call: -; j_call: TRBJ1-3; cdr3_nt: TGTGCCTGGAGTAACTCTGGAAACACCATATATTTT; cdr3_aa: CAWSNSGNTIYF
clone_size: -; v_call: TRBV5-4; d_call: -; j_call: TRBJ2-3; cdr3_nt: TGTGCCAGCAGCTTGGTAGATTCCACAGATACGCAGTATTTT; cdr3_aa: CASSLVDSTDTQYF
clone_size: -; v_call: TRBV4-3; d_call: -; j_call: TRBJ2-3; cdr3_nt: TGCGCCAGCAGCCAACAACAAAACGGGGGCGCAGATACGCAGTATTTT; cdr3_aa: CASSQQQNGGADTQYF
clone_size: -; v_call: TRBV20-1; d_call: -; j_call: TRBJ2-5; cdr3_nt: TGCAGTGCTTCCTCTCGAGGGACCCAGTACTTC; cdr3_aa: CSASSRGTQYF
clone_size: -; v_call: TRBV7-8; d_call: TRBD1; j_call: TRBJ1-5; cdr3_nt: TGTGCCAGCAGTCCGGACAGGGGAAGATATCAGCCCCAGCATTTT; cdr3_aa: CASSPDRGRYQPQHF
clone_size: -; v_call: TRBV19; d_call: -; j_call: TRBJ1-2; cdr3_nt: TGTGCCAGTAGTATCCCATCGAGGAACTATGGCTACACCTTC; cdr3_aa: CASSIPSRNYGYTF
clone_size: once; v_call: TRBV19; d_call: -; j_call: TRBJ1-6; cdr3_nt: TGTGCCAGTAGGTCGAGGGGGACCTCACCCCTCCACTTT; cdr3_aa: CASRSRGTSPLHF
clone_size: -; v_call: TRBV7-3; d_call: -; j_call: TRBJ1-5; cdr3_nt: TGTGCCAGCAGCTTAACCGGTCAGCCCCAGCATTTT; cdr3_aa: CASSLTGQPQHF
clone_size: -; v_call: TRBV19; d_call: TRBD2; j_call: TRBJ2-3; cdr3_nt: TGTGCCAGTAGTATGAAAGGCGGGGGGAGGATAGATACGCAGTATTTT; cdr3_aa: CASSMKGGGRIDTQYF